The entry that follows covers one T cell receptor beta chain sequence. The antigen is not known. Receiving focal radiation plus CTLA-4 blockade with ipilimumab were patients who had chemo-refractory metastatic non-small-cell lung cancer. Measured with immunoSEQ multiplex PCR; TCRdb has only the in-frame clones, and not every one. The table has some 110,000 clones, more than 75% seen once. This sample stems from a study of radiotherapy plus CTLA-4 blockade in lung cancer. Study-wide background: Objective responses emerged in roughly a sixth of patients, and 31% attained disease control.

Study-wide points: Early blood T cell clone dynamics reportedly forecast response best, with interferon-beta. Clones derived from tumor TCRs expanded in blood after radiotherapy plus ipilimumab.

V gave up 5 bases and J gave up 0 bases, with 6 bases separating them. Germline V lookup: CDR1 SGHTA, CDR2 FQGTGA. The CDR3 runs 13 residues. This chain connects TRBV7-3 to TRBJ2-3; D might be TRBD1 (5 bases). This clonotype was obtained from a human donor with non-small cell lung cancer that progressed on radiotherapy plus ipilimumab. Some clones in this sample may be carry-over from other donors' samples. Sequencing was performed on peripheral blood, taken from a patient treated with radiotherapy plus ipilimumab. CDR3 sequence (DNA): TGTGCCAGCAGCAGGGGAAGCACAGATACGCAGTATTTT. This codes for CASSRGSTDTQYF. Full variable domain (outside the CDR3, taken from reference TRBV7-3 and TRBJ2-3): GAGVSQTPSNKVTEKGKYVELRCDPISGHTALYWYRQSLGQGPEFLIYFQGTGAADDSGLPNDRFFAVRPEGSVSTLKIQRTERGDSAVYLCASSRGSTDTQYFGPGTRLTVL.